This TCR beta chain appears in the sequencing data of a study of blood T cell repertoires in COVID-19. Study overall: The United States, Italy and Spain supplied acute and convalescent COVID-19 samples.

Authors' data handling: By means of reference gene primer amplification, nucleated cell counts were estimated. The protocol was immunoSEQ multiplex PCR, while the TCRdb copy is restricted to in-frame clones and leaves out a portion. The D gene and trimming were derived from the DNA, and the V and J assignments and clone size from that table. The sample carries around 300,000 clones, around 90% recorded once. Participants, 18 to 89 years old, spanned approximately 25 US areas. Participant-given clinical history determined each cohort assignment. Germline V lookup: CDR1 LNHDA, CDR2 SQIVND (reference sequence). This CDR3 comprises 15 residues. The ends lost 3 bases at V and 5 bases at J; junction bases unmatched: 0.

Sequenced: PBMCs or T cells enriched from blood (not recorded which). The rearrangement links TRBV19 to TRBJ2-1, with TRBD2 matching 14 bases. This sequence originates from a woman aged 18-29 years with acute COVID-19. The CDR3 sequence: CASSMGLAGDNEQFF. The CDR3 DNA follows: TGTGCCAGTAGTATGGGACTAGCGGGAGACAATGAGCAGTTCTTC.